Shown below are 27 T cell receptor beta chains from a single sample sequenced in a study of T-cell memory formation after mild COVID-19. TCRdb ran MiXCR on the 5' RACE reads and lists one entry per CDR3 protein. The data show under 650,000 distinct CDR3 sequences, roughly 18% seen once. The sequenced sample consisted of PBMCs or a T cell subset sorted from them (not recorded which). The receptors shown here come from an adult woman who had mild COVID-19 (a few samples of this study predate the infection). Cell type and time point are not known.

This rearrangement joins TRBV20-1 to TRBJ1-1; D not certain. This CDR3 spans 12 amino acids. Per the germline V gene, CDR1 is DFQATT and CDR2 is SNEGSKA (reference sequence). V lost 5 bases to trimming and J lost 0 bases, with 7 bases between them. The CDR3 bases are TGCAGTGCTGGGAATTTGAACACTGAAGCTTTCTTT. It is translated as CSAGNLNTEAFF.

This clonotype was observed a handful of times. The rearrangement links TRBV2 to TRBJ2-1; 8 bases are shared with TRBD2. J was trimmed by 7 bases and V by 7 bases; bases with no gene match: 3. This CDR3 has 12 residues. Germline-derived CDR1 and CDR2 are SNHLY and FYNNEI. CDR3 in amino acids: CASTLAGNEQFF. For the CDR3, the DNA is TGTGCCAGCACCTTAGCGGGGAATGAGCAGTTCTTC.

There are a few counts of this clonotype. The chain uses TRBV7-9 and TRBJ1-1, with D possibly being TRBD1 (5 bases). The length of the CDR3 is 14 residues. Between the trimmed V and J ends, which lost 5 bases and 5 bases, there was a span of 15 bases. Germline V gene lookup returns CDR1 SEHNR and CDR2 FQNEAQ (reference sequence). CDR3 loop: CASSATTGLTEAFF. The CDR3 region has the DNA TGTGCCAGCAGCGCCACTACAGGTTTAACTGAAGCTTTCTTT.

This clonotype was detected a few times. This chain joins TRBV9 and TRBJ2-3; D uncertain. This CDR3 comprises 15 residues. The germline gives CDR1 SGDLS, CDR2 YYNGEE. Trimming took 5 bases from V and 0 from J, leaving 13 bases between them. The CDR3 is CASSVWPTSTDTQYF. In DNA form, the CDR3 reads TGTGCCAGCAGTGTGTGGCCGACTAGCACAGATACGCAGTATTTT. Filled out from reference TRBV9 and TRBJ2-3, the complete variable domain reads DSGVTQTPKHLITATGQRVTLRCSPRSGDLSVYWYQQSLDQGLQFLIQYYNGEERAKGNILERFSAQQFPDLHSELNLSSLELGDSALYFCASSVWPTSTDTQYFGPGTRLTVL.

This clonotype was counted many times. The chain joins TRBV24-1 to TRBJ1-2; unclear D gene. Germline values: CDR1 KGHDR, CDR2 SFDVKD. CDR3 length equals 12 residues. V lost 6 bases, J lost 3 bases, and 7 bases lay in between. The CDR3 protein is CATSSQDYGYTF. The DNA of the CDR3 is TGTGCCACCAGTAGCCAGGACTATGGCTACACCTTC.

The chain employs TRBV4-1 and TRBJ2-3; TRBD2 matches 7 bases. The CDR3 length is 16 residues. Trimming took 1 base from V and 4 from J; bases not matched to a gene: 8. Germline V gene lookup returns CDR1 MGHRA and CDR2 YSYEKL. Here the CDR3 reads CASSQVPGRSADTQYF. CDR3 sequence (DNA): TGCGCCAGCAGCCAAGTCCCCGGGAGGTCCGCAGATACGCAGTATTTT.

V and J are TRBV9 and TRBJ2-1; 7 positions match TRBD2. V gave up 4 bases and J gave up 3 bases; unmatched junction bases: 13. Per the germline V gene, CDR1 is SGDLS and CDR2 is YYNGEE. The CDR3 contains 17 residues. CDR3 sequence reads: CASSPSWGGGYYNEQFF. The CDR3 DNA sequence: TGTGCCAGCAGCCCCAGCTGGGGGGGAGGGTACTACAATGAGCAGTTCTTC. Filled out from reference TRBV9 and TRBJ2-1, the complete variable domain reads DSGVTQTPKHLITATGQRVTLRCSPRSGDLSVYWYQQSLDQGLQFLIQYYNGEERAKGNILERFSAQQFPDLHSELNLSSLELGDSALYFCASSPSWGGGYYNEQFFGPGTRLTVL.

This clonotype was detected a few times. This chain joins TRBV23-1 and TRBJ1-5; D ambiguous. TRBV23-1 is assigned to the ORF class and has an uncertain function. Trimming left V 0 bases short and J 7 bases short, with 7 bases between. This CDR3 spans 13 amino acids. The CDR3 spells CASSQSSCQPQHF. The CDR3 DNA reads as TGCGCCAGCAGTCAATCTTCCTGCCAGCCCCAGCATTTT.

This rearrangement joins TRBV20-1 to TRBJ2-5, with 11 bases aligning to TRBD2. The J segment lost 4 bases and the V segment lost 5 bases, leaving 3 bases of the junction unmatched. Germline CDR1 reads DFQATT; CDR2 reads SNEGSKA (reference sequence). This CDR3 is 13 amino acids long. CDR3 sequence (DNA): TGCAGTGCTCGACTAGCGGGGAGAGAGACCCAGTACTTC. Protein: CSARLAGRETQYF.

The chain has TRBV5-6 and TRBJ2-7, with 9 bases identical to TRBD1. The CDR3 spans 16 residues. In germline, CDR1 is SGHDT, CDR2 YYEEEE. V lost 0 bases, J lost 1 base, and 5 bases stayed unmatched. DNA for the CDR3: TGTGCCAGCAGCTTGGGGATAGGGACAGGGTCCTACGAGCAGTACTTC. Its translation: CASSLGIGTGSYEQYF.

This clonotype showed up just a few times. The V gene is TRBV29-1, the J gene TRBJ1-1, with D maybe TRBD1 (5 bases). This CDR3 is 12 amino acids long. V gave up 4 bases and J gave up 8 bases, with 14 bases separating them. The V gene's germline CDR1 is SQVTM and CDR2 ANQGSEA. DNA of the CDR3: TGCAGCGTTGCCTTTCCCCCAGGGGAAGCTTTCTTT. This translates into CSVAFPPGEAFF. Full variable domain (missing parts from reference TRBV29-1 and TRBJ1-1): SAVISQKPSRDICQRGTSLTIQCQVDSQVTMMFWYRQQPGQSLTLIATANQGSEATYESGFVIDKFPISRPNLTFSTLTVSNMSPEDSSIYLCSVAFPPGEAFFGQGTRLTVV.

This clonotype was counted a few times. The chain links TRBV19 to TRBJ2-7, with D possibly matching TRBD2 (6 bases). The germline gives CDR1 LNHDA, CDR2 SQIVND (reference sequence). The CDR3 loop spans 14 amino acids. Trimming stripped 4 bases from V and 6 bases from J, with 16 bases between. CDR3 in amino acids: CASSTGREVSEQYF. The CDR3 region has the DNA TGTGCCAGTAGTACCGGCAGGGAGGTCTCCGAGCAGTACTTC. The full variable domain, with the rest looked up from reference TRBV19 and TRBJ2-7, is DGGITQSPKYLFRKEGQNVTLSCEQNLNHDAMYWYRQDPGQGLRLIYYSQIVNDFQKGDIAEGYSVSREKKESFPLTVTSAQKNPTAFYLCASSTGREVSEQYFGPGTRLTVT.

The V and J genes are TRBV11-2 and TRBJ1-6; D gene unclear. The CDR3 extends over 12 amino acids. V was pared by 6 bases and J by 7 bases, with 7 bases between. Germline loops: CDR1 SGHAT, CDR2 FQNNGV. CDR3 sequence reads: CASRVSNSPLHF. The CDR3 nucleotides read TGTGCCAGCAGGGTCTCGAATTCACCCCTCCACTTT.

The chain has TRBV12-3 or TRBV12-4 and TRBJ1-2, with 7 bases identical to TRBD1. The CDR3 covers 15 residues. V lost 3 bases and J lost 4; bases outside the gene matches: 8. The CDR3 nucleotides are TGTGCCAGCAGTTTGGACCCGGGACAGCTCTATGGCTACACCTTC. As protein: CASSLDPGQLYGYTF.

The rearrangement joins TRBV27 to TRBJ1-1; D is ambiguous. CDR1 MNHEY and CDR2 SMNVEV come from the germline V gene (reference sequence). The CDR3 length is 15 residues. Trimming stripped 0 bases from V and 0 bases from J, with 8 bases between. CDR3 loop: CASSLSRWMNTEAFF. CDR3 nucleotides: TGTGCCAGCAGTTTATCGAGGTGGATGAACACTGAAGCTTTCTTT.

In this sample, this clonotype turned up a few times. The gene calls are TRBV29-1 and TRBJ2-7, with 7 bases fitting TRBD1. CDR3 length: 14 amino acids. V shed 3 bases, J shed 1 base, and the junction held 6 bases outside the gene matches. Germline V gene data show CDR1 as SQVTM and CDR2 as ANQGSEA. The chain's CDR3 is CSVDLRQGSYEQYF. As DNA, the CDR3 is TGCAGCGTTGACCTACGACAGGGTTCCTACGAGCAGTACTTC.

This clonotype was counted between two and nine times. The V and J genes are TRBV20-1 and TRBJ2-1; TRBD2 aligns across 8 bases. The CDR3 spans 14 residues. The trim removed 3 bases at V and 8 bases at J, leaving 9 bases unmatched. Per germline, CDR1 DFQATT and CDR2 SNEGSKA (reference sequence). The CDR3 DNA follows: TGCAGTGCTAGGAGCGGGAGTTCTATGTATGAGCAGTTCTTC. Translation gives CSARSGSSMYEQFF.

This clonotype has a handful of counts. The chain has TRBV20-1 and TRBJ2-3, with D tentatively TRBD2 (5 bases). In germline, CDR1 is DFQATT, CDR2 SNEGSKA (reference sequence). The CDR3 covers 16 residues. Trimming removed 0 bases at V and 0 bases at J, with 13 bases between. The CDR3 DNA is TGCAGTGCTAGAGATTTGAGACTAACAAGCACAGATACGCAGTATTTT. Its protein is CSARDLRLTSTDTQYF.

The CDR3 sequence: CASSHGPSRVTQYF. The CDR3 region has the DNA TGTGCCAGCAGCCACGGGCCGAGCAGGGTTACGCAGTATTTT. This rearrangement joins TRBV7-9 to TRBJ2-3; tentatively, D is TRBD1 (5 bases). Deletions cut 5 bases from V and 8 bases from J, with 17 bases between. The length of the CDR3 is 14 residues. CDR1 and CDR2 (germline): SEHNR, FQNEAQ (reference sequence).

This clonotype was found a few times. The J gene is TRBJ2-2, the V gene TRBV14, with a tentative D call TRBD2 (6 bases). V dropped 1 base and J dropped 4 bases, with 10 bases sitting between them. The CDR3 covers 15 residues. Per germline, CDR1 SGHDN and CDR2 FVKESK. CDR3 DNA sequence: TGTGCCAGCAGCCAAGTTTACGGGAGCACCGGGGAGCTGTTTTTT. It is translated as CASSQVYGSTGELFF.

The V call is TRBV6-2 or TRBV6-3, the J call TRBJ1-2; tentatively, D is TRBD1 (5 bases). The CDR3 runs to 15 residues. Trimming left V 6 bases short and J 4 bases short, with 18 bases between. CDR1 is MNHEY, CDR2 SVGEGT, per germline. CDR3 sequence: CASREAQVESYGYTF. CDR3 nucleotide sequence: TGTGCCAGCAGAGAGGCACAGGTTGAGTCCTATGGCTACACCTTC.

The table lists this clonotype with a few counts. V gene TRBV29-1 combines with J gene TRBJ2-7; weak D call: TRBD2 (7 bases). CDR1 is SQVTM, CDR2 ANQGSEA, per germline. The CDR3 contains 13 residues. V was trimmed by 5 bases and J by 4 bases, leaving 15 bases between them. CDR3 nucleotides: TGCAGCGTTTTAGCGGAGGGGGGGTACGAGCAGTACTTC. The encoded protein is CSVLAEGGYEQYF.

This clonotype turned up a few times. The chain recombines TRBV6-5 with TRBJ1-5, with D unclear. V lost 8 bases and J lost 4, with 12 bases in between. CDR1 is MNHEY and CDR2 is SVGAGI in the germline V gene. The CDR3 spans 13 residues. This CDR3 is CASGPRENQPQHF. In DNA, the CDR3 is TGTGCCAGCGGCCCCCGGGAGAATCAGCCCCAGCATTTT.

The J gene is TRBJ1-2, the V gene TRBV5-1, with 7 bases aligning to TRBD1. Germline V gene sequence: CDR1 SGHRS, CDR2 YFSETQ. V shed 3 bases, J shed 9 bases, and the junction held 5 bases outside the gene matches. This CDR3 has 12 amino acids. This CDR3 reads CASSSTGDRYTF. Here the CDR3 DNA reads TGCGCCAGCAGCTCAACAGGGGATCGCTACACCTTC.

The table lists this clonotype with a few counts. The chain couples TRBV6-6 to TRBJ1-1; TRBD1 is a possible D gene (5 bases). The CDR3 runs 13 residues. The V and J ends lost 6 bases and 6 bases respectively, with 14 bases between them. The V gene's germline CDR1 is MNHNY and CDR2 SVGAGI (reference sequence). CDR3 sequence (DNA): TGTGCCAGCAGACGGGACGTATCCGCTGAAGCTTTCTTT. Protein product: CASRRDVSAEAFF.

This clonotype has just a few counts. CDR3 DNA: TGTGCCATCAGTGAGAGGGGGTCGAGCTCCTACGAGCAGTACTTC. It codes for CAISERGSSSYEQYF. The rearrangement joins TRBV10-3 to TRBJ2-7; a weak D match, TRBD1 (6 bases). This CDR3 is 15 amino acids long. Germline CDR1 reads ENHRY; CDR2 reads SYGVKD. With 2 bases removed from V and 0 bases from J, the gap between germline ends came to 11 bases.

This clonotype was detected only a few times. This chain uses TRBV7-9 with TRBJ2-1, with TRBD1 matching 12 bases. The CDR3 extends over 15 amino acids. The ends lost 8 bases at V and 3 bases at J; junction bases unmatched: 5. CDR1 and CDR2 (germline): SEHNR, FQNEAQ (reference sequence). CDR3 nucleotide sequence: TGTGCCAGCTGGGGACAGGGGGCCGGCTACAATGAGCAGTTCTTC. Protein product: CASWGQGAGYNEQFF.